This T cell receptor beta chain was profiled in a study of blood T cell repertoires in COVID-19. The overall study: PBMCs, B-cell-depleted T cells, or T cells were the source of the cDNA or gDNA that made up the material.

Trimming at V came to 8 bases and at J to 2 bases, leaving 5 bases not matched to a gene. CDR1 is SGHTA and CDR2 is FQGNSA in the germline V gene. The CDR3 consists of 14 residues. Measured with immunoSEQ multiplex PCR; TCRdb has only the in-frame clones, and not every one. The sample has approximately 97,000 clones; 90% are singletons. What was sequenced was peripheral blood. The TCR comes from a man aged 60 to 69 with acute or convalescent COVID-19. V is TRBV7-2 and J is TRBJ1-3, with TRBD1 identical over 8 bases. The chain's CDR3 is CASRGQVTGNTIYF. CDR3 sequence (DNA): TGTGCCAGCCGGGGACAGGTCACTGGAAACACCATATATTTT.